The 15 T cell receptor beta chains below come from one sample, sequenced in a study of blood T cells in healthy people across ages. PCR was performed a second time for 7 to 11 cycles using a sample-barcoded 5' primer and a J-beta primer mix. TCRdb processed the 5' RACE reads anew with MiXCR; each CDR3 protein has one entry. The table records about 1.4 million distinct CDR3 sequences, roughly 64% of them present only once. Sequencing input: blood. Receptor source: a man younger than 30 in good health.

The chain recombines TRBV7-6 with TRBJ2-7; D is possibly TRBD2 (6 bases). The CDR3 contains 15 residues. CDR1 SGHVS and CDR2 FNYEAQ come from the germline V gene. Between the trimmed V and J ends, which lost 4 bases and 2 bases, there was a span of 15 bases. DNA for the CDR3: TGTGCCAGCAGCTCTAAAGGGACTGGAACCTACGAGCAGTACTTC. As protein: CASSSKGTGTYEQYF.

This clonotype was counted a few times. The chain links TRBV12-3 or TRBV12-4 to TRBJ2-5, with D possibly being TRBD1 (5 bases). This CDR3 comprises 14 residues. V lost 5 bases to trimming and J lost 5 bases, with 15 bases between them. CDR3 DNA sequence: TGTGCCAGCAGTGTAGGGCAGGGTCGGGAGACCCAGTACTTC. Translated: CASSVGQGRETQYF.

Only a few counts were recorded for this clonotype. This chain links TRBV29-1 with TRBJ2-7; TRBD2 agrees at 11 bases. Germline loops: CDR1 SQVTM, CDR2 ANQGSEA. The CDR3 is 13 residues long. V was clipped by 4 bases and J by 2 bases; unmatched bases: 1. The CDR3 here is CSVVTSGAYEQYF. CDR3 DNA sequence: TGCAGCGTTGTGACTAGCGGGGCCTACGAGCAGTACTTC.

The chain couples TRBV3-1 to TRBJ2-1, with a weak D call TRBD1 (6 bases). Trimming shortened V by 4 bases and J by 0 bases, and 10 bases separated the two germline ends. The CDR3 consists of 15 residues. In germline, CDR1 is LGHDT, CDR2 YNNKEL (reference sequence). CDR3 sequence (DNA): TGTGCCAGCAGCCGCGGACAGCCCTCCTACAATGAGCAGTTCTTC. Translated: CASSRGQPSYNEQFF.

The chain links TRBV6-5 to TRBJ2-7, with D tentatively TRBD1 or TRBD2 (5 bases each). Trimming shortened V by 0 bases and J by 4 bases, and 19 bases separated the two germline ends. CDR1 and CDR2 (germline): MNHEY, SVGAGI. The CDR3 runs to 17 residues. The CDR3 DNA reads TGTGCCAGCAGTTACTCAGGCCGAGGGGATGGGTGGTACGAGCAGTACTTC. It specifies CASSYSGRGDGWYEQYF.

V usage is TRBV24-1 and J usage is TRBJ2-3; 9 bases fit TRBD1. The CDR3 is 15 residues long. J gave up 1 base and V 3 bases, and 1 base lay outside the gene matches. Germline assignment: CDR1 KGHDR and CDR2 SFDVKD. The DNA for the CDR3 is TGTGCCACCAGTGATAGGGACAGGGGCACAGATACGCAGTATTTT. It encodes CATSDRDRGTDTQYF.

For the CDR3, the DNA is TGCAGTGCTAGAGACAACCCCCGGGGCAGGGTCACAGATACGCAGTATTTT. Amino acids: CSARDNPRGRVTDTQYF. This chain connects TRBV20-1 to TRBJ2-3; D tentatively reads TRBD1 or TRBD2 (5 bases each). The CDR3 totals 17 residues. Germline CDR1 DFQATT, CDR2 SNEGSKA (reference sequence). V dropped 0 bases and J dropped 2 bases, with 18 bases sitting between them.

The CDR3 loop reads CASKGLAGDYNEQFF. The CDR3 coding sequence is TGTGCCAGCAAAGGACTAGCGGGAGACTACAATGAGCAGTTCTTC. This chain connects TRBV2 to TRBJ2-1; 13 bases map to TRBD2. CDR1 SNHLY and CDR2 FYNNEI come from the germline V gene. The V gene end was trimmed by 7 bases and the J gene end by 3 bases; junction bases not matched to a gene: 3. The CDR3 contains 15 residues.

The genes are TRBV5-1 and TRBJ2-1, with 9 nucleotides matching TRBD2. V dropped 4 bases and J dropped 10; count of bases not matched to a gene: 12. Per the germline V gene, CDR1 is SGHRS and CDR2 is YFSETQ. This CDR3 spans 15 amino acids. CDR3: CASSIIAGETYEQFF. In DNA, the CDR3 is TGCGCCAGCAGCATCATAGCGGGGGAAACCTACGAGCAGTTCTTC.

The rearrangement uses TRBV7-9 and TRBJ2-4, with TRBD1 identical over 8 bases. The tail of the sequence fits TRBJ2-5 better, so the J call may be wrong. The germline gives CDR1 SEHNR, CDR2 FQNEAQ (reference sequence). This CDR3 is built from 14 residues. The DNA for the CDR3 is TGTGCCAGCTCCGTCAGGGGGCCACAAGAGACCCAGTACTTC. Residues: CASSVRGPQETQYF.

V is TRBV6-1 and J is TRBJ1-2, with a weak D call TRBD1 (5 bases). This CDR3 is 13 amino acids long. In germline, CDR1 is MNHNS, CDR2 SASEGT. Between the trimmed V and J ends, which lost 7 bases and 0 bases, there was a span of 9 bases. The CDR3 region is CASTRQSNYGYTF. DNA for the CDR3: TGTGCCAGCACTAGACAGTCTAACTATGGCTACACCTTC.

V gene TRBV2 combines with J gene TRBJ1-4; TRBD1 matches 7 bases. The CDR3 length is 14 residues. CDR1 and CDR2 (germline): SNHLY, FYNNEI. The trim removed 7 bases at V and 8 bases at J, leaving 10 bases unmatched. The CDR3 DNA reads TGTGCCAGCATTAAACAGGGGAGCGGAGAAAAACTGTTTTTT. Its protein product is CASIKQGSGEKLFF.

The CDR3 protein is CASGQGVGNTQYF. The CDR3 coding sequence is TGCGCCAGCGGTCAGGGAGTGGGGAACACGCAGTATTTT. The V and J genes are TRBV5-1 and TRBJ2-3, with D perhaps being TRBD1 or TRBD2 (5 bases each). Between the trimmed V and J ends, which lost 7 bases and 9 bases, there was a span of 18 bases. The CDR3 contains 13 residues. Germline V gene data show CDR1 as SGHRS and CDR2 as YFSETQ.

The sample holds many counts of this clonotype. The rearrangement links TRBV12-3 or TRBV12-4 to TRBJ2-5; possible D gene TRBD2, 5 bases. The CDR3 extends over 16 amino acids. Trimming left V 6 bases short and J 2 bases short, with 19 bases between. CDR3 sequence: CASRPSTLTGQETQYF. The DNA for the CDR3 is TGTGCCAGCAGACCCTCGACCTTGACGGGGCAAGAGACCCAGTACTTC.

The V gene is TRBV6-2 or TRBV6-3, the J gene TRBJ1-2; unclear D gene. From germline, CDR1 is MNHEY and CDR2 SVGEGT. The CDR3 length is 13 residues. Trimming stripped 4 bases from V and 5 bases from J, with 11 bases between. The CDR3 is CASSSTIRYGYTF. CDR3 DNA: TGTGCCAGCAGTTCCACGATCCGTTATGGCTACACCTTC.